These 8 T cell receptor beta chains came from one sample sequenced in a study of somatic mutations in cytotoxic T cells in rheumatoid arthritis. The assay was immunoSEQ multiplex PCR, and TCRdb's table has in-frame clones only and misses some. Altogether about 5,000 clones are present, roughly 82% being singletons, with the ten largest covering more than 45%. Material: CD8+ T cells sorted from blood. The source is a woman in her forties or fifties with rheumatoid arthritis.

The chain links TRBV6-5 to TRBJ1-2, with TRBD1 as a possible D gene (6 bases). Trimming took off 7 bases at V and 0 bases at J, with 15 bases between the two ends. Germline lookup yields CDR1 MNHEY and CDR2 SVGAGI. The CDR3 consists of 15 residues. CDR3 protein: CASTPGQGTNYGYTF. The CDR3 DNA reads TGTGCCAGCACTCCTGGGCAGGGGACTAACTATGGCTACACCTTC.

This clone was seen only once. The CDR3 spells CSVEDPTINYGYTF. In DNA form, the CDR3 reads TGCAGCGTTGAAGATCCCACTATTAACTATGGCTACACCTTC. The chain has TRBV29-1 and TRBJ1-2; D remains ambiguous. The CDR3 has 14 residues. Germline loops: CDR1 SQVTM, CDR2 ANQGSEA. Trimming removed 0 bases at V and 1 base at J, with 9 bases between. The full variable domain, in which reference TRBV29-1 and TRBJ1-2 provide the parts outside the CDR3, is SAVISQKPSRDICQRGTSLTIQCQVDSQVTMMFWYRQQPGQSLTLIATANQGSEATYESGFVIDKFPISRPNLTFSTLTVSNMSPEDSSIYLCSVEDPTINYGYTFGSGTRLTVV.

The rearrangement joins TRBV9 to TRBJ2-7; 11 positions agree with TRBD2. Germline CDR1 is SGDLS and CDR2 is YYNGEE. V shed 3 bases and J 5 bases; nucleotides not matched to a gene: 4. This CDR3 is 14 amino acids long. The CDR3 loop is CASSEVAGGNEQYF. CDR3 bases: TGTGCCAGCAGCGAAGTAGCGGGGGGGAACGAGCAGTACTTC.

Here the CDR3 DNA reads TGCGCCAGCAGTCCCGACAGAAGCTCTGGAAACACCATATATTTT. Protein: CASSPDRSSGNTIYF. The chain couples TRBV10-2 to TRBJ1-3, with D tentatively TRBD1 (5 bases). Trimming left V 5 bases short and J 0 bases short, with 11 bases between. The CDR3 contains 15 residues. Germline values: CDR1 WSHSY, CDR2 SAAADI.

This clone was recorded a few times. The CDR3 reads CAWRAPTNHRGYSPLHF. In DNA, the CDR3 is TGTGCCTGGAGAGCCCCGACGAATCACAGGGGGTATTCACCCCTCCACTTT. The rearrangement links TRBV30 to TRBJ1-6; 8 bases are shared with TRBD1. With V trimmed by 3 bases and J by 8 bases, 15 bases remained unmatched. Looked up from germline, CDR1 is GTSNPN and CDR2 is SVGIG (reference sequence). CDR3 length: 17 residues.

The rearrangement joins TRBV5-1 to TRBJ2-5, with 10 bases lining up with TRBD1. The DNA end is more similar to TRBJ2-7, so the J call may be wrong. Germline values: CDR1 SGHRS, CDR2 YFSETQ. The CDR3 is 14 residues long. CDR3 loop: CASSMTGGASEQYF. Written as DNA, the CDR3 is TGCGCCAGCAGCATGACAGGGGGCGCGTCCGAGCAGTACTTC.

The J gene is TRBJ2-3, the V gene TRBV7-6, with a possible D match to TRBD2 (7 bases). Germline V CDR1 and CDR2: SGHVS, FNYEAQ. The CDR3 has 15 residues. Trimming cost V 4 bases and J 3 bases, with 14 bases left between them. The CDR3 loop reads CASSSPQGGTDTQYF. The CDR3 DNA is TGTGCCAGCAGCTCCCCACAGGGAGGGACAGATACGCAGTATTTT.

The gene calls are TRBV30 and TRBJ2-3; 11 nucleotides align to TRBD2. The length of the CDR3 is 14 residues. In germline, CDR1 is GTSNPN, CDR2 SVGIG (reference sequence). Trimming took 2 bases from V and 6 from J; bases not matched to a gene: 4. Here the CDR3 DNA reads TGTGCCTGGAGTCTAGCGGGGGGTGCTGATACGCAGTATTTT. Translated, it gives CAWSLAGGADTQYF.